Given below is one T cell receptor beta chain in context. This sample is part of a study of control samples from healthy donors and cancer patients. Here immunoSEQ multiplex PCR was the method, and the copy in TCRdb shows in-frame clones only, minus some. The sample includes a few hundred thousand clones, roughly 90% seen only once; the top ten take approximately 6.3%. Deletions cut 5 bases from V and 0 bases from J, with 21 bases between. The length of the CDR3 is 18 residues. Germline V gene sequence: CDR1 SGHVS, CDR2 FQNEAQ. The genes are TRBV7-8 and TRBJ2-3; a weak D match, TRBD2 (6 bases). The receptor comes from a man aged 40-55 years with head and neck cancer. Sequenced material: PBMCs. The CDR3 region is CASSEAAGGGFSTDTQYF. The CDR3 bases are TGTGCCAGCAGCGAGGCGGCCGGGGGTGGTTTTAGCACAGATACGCAGTATTTT.